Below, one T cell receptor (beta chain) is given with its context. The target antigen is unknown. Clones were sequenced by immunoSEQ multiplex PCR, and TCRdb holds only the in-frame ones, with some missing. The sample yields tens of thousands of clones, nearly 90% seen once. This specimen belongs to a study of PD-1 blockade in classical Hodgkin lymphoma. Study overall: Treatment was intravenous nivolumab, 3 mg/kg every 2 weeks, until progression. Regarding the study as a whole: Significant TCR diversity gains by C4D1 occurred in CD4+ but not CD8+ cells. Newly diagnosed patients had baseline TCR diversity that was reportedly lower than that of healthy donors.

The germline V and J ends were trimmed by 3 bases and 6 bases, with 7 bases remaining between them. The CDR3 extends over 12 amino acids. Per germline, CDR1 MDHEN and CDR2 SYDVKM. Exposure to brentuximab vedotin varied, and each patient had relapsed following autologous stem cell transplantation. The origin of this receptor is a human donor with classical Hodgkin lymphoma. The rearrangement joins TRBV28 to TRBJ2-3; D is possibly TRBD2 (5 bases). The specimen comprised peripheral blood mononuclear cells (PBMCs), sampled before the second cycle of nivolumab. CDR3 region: CASSLLADTQYF. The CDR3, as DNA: TGTGCCAGCAGTTTGTTAGCGGATACGCAGTATTTT. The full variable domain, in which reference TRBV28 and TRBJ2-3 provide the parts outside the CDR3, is DVKVTQSSRYLVKRTGEKVFLECVQDMDHENMFWYRQDPGLGLRLIYFSYDVKMKEKGDIPEGYSVSREKKERFSLILESASTNQTSMYLCASSLLADTQYFGPGTRLTVL.